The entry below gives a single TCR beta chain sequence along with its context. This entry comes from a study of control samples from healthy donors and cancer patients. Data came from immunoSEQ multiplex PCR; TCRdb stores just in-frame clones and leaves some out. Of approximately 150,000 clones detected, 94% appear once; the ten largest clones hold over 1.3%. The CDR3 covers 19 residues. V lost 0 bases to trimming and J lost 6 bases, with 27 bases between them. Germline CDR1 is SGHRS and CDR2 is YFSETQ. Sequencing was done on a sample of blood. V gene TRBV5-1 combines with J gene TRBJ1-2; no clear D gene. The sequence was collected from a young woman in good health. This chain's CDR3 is CASSLGAGSRHSHFDGYTF. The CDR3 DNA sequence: TGCGCCAGCAGCTTGGGAGCCGGTAGTAGGCACAGCCACTTTGATGGCTACACCTTC.